This is a list of T cell receptor beta chains from one sample in a study of blood T cell repertoires in COVID-19. Only in-frame clones appear in the TCRdb table, and some are missing; sequencing was by immunoSEQ multiplex PCR. Of 170,000 or so clones listed, 80% to 85% are singletons. The sequenced sample was peripheral blood. The receptor source for this set is a woman in her 40s with COVID-19, enrolled during active disease. Both conserved end residues are part of each CDR3. A D gene is named only where the DNA matches it firmly. Size is omitted from some rows. Given values are once, few, many or a class for expanded clones.

V gene	clone size	J gene	D gene	CDR3 DNA	CDR3 protein
TRBV5-3	.	TRBJ2-1	.	TGTGCCAGAAGCGACTCGCGGAATTCCTACAATGAGCAGTTCTTC	CARSDSRNSYNEQFF
TRBV6-4	.	TRBJ1-2	TRBD1	TGTGCCAGCAGGAGGACAGGGGTCAGCGGCTACACCTTC	CASRRTGVSGYTF
TRBV28	.	TRBJ1-2	TRBD1	TGTGCCAGCAGTTTATGGGGACAGGGGGCGACCCCCTATGGCTACACCTTC	CASSLWGQGATPYGYTF
TRBV2	.	TRBJ2-3	.	TGTGCCAGCATAGAATTTCGATTCACAGATACGCAGTATTTT	CASIEFRFTDTQYF
TRBV6-6	.	TRBJ1-3	.	TGTGCCAGCAGTTACAGCCAGGGTGGAAACACCATATATTTT	CASSYSQGGNTIYF
TRBV28	medium-sized	TRBJ1-6	.	TGTGCCATCGACACTGGTAATTCACCCCTCCACTTT	CAIDTGNSPLHF
TRBV24-1	.	TRBJ1-5	.	TGTGCCACCAGCCCCGGGGGGAATCAGCCCCAGCATTTT	CATSPGGNQPQHF
TRBV5-8	.	TRBJ2-1	TRBD2	TGTGCCAGCAGCTTGAAAACCGGGACTAGGGGGGAGAGTGAGCAGTTCTTC	CASSLKTGTRGESEQFF
TRBV6-5	.	TRBJ1-1	.	TGTGCCAGCAGTTACTCGACAAAAGGATCGAACACTGAAGCTTTCTTT	CASSYSTKGSNTEAFF
TRBV5-5	.	TRBJ2-1	TRBD2	TGTGCCAGCAGCTTGGTCCCAACTAGCGGGCTTTACAATGAGCAGTTCTTC	CASSLVPTSGLYNEQFF
TRBV1	.	TRBJ2-1	.	TGCACCAGCAGCCAATCGACTAGCCAGACCTACAATGAGCAGTTCTTC	CTSSQSTSQTYNEQFF
TRBV4-1	.	TRBJ2-2	TRBD1	TGCGCCAGCAGCACACGTGGACAGGGCGGATCCGGGGAGCTGTTTTTT	CASSTRGQGGSGELFF
TRBV7-2	.	TRBJ1-4	.	TGTGCCAGCAGCCCCAACACGGCGTTAGGGGGTAATGAAAAACTGTTTTTT	CASSPNTALGGNEKLFF
TRBV28	.	TRBJ1-6	.	TGTGCCAGCACCCAGGTCTCCTATAATTCACCCCTCCACTTT	CASTQVSYNSPLHF
TRBV5-6	.	TRBJ1-2	.	TGTGCCAGCAGCCGTCACTATGGCTACACCTTC	CASSRHYGYTF
TRBV7-2	.	TRBJ1-6	.	TGTGCCAGCAGCTTGCAGGGGATCCTGAATTCACCCCTCCACTTT	CASSLQGILNSPLHF
TRBV29-1	.	TRBJ2-1	TRBD2	TGCAGCGTTGAAGGAATGCCTAGCGGGGGCCGTTCCTACAATGAGCAGTTCTTC	CSVEGMPSGGRSYNEQFF
TRBV5-1	few	TRBJ2-5	.	TGCGCCAGCAGCTTGATAGGGGGAAATCAAGAGACCCAGTACTTC	CASSLIGGNQETQYF
TRBV5-1	.	TRBJ1-1	.	TGCGCCAGCAGCTCCAGGGGCATGAACACTGAAGCTTTCTTT	CASSSRGMNTEAFF
TRBV11-2	.	TRBJ1-4	.	TGTGCCAGCAGCTTTGGACTGATTAATGAAAAACTGTTTTTT	CASSFGLINEKLFF
TRBV7-9	.	TRBJ1-2	TRBD1	TGTGCCAGCAGCTCGGGGACAGATAACTATGGCTACACCTTC	CASSSGTDNYGYTF
TRBV27	.	TRBJ2-1	.	TGTGCCAGCACCCAGCGGAGGCAGTCCTACAATGAGCAGTTCTTC	CASTQRRQSYNEQFF
TRBV19	few	TRBJ2-7	.	TGTGCCAGTAGTTCCCGGGACATAGCTTACGAGCAGTACTTC	CASSSRDIAYEQYF
TRBV6-5	.	TRBJ1-2	.	TGTGCCAGCAGTTACGGGCAGGGGAACTATGGCTACACCTTC	CASSYGQGNYGYTF
TRBV6-5	many	TRBJ2-1	.	TGTGCCAGCACAGAGGGCCGGGGAGAGCAGTTCTTC	CASTEGRGEQFF
TRBV6-5	.	TRBJ2-7	.	TGTGCCAGCGGGGGGGCGATTTACGAGCAGTACTTC	CASGGAIYEQYF
TRBV4-1	.	TRBJ2-7	TRBD2	TGCGCCAGCGGAGCGGGGAGCTCCTACGAGCAGTACTTC	CASGAGSSYEQYF
TRBV11-1	few	TRBJ2-1	.	TGTGCCAGCAGGGGGGGACGTCTCAATGAGCAGTTCTTC	CASRGGRLNEQFF
TRBV19	.	TRBJ1-5	TRBD1	TGTGCCAGTAGTATGGGACAGGGGGTGTATCAGCCCCAGCATTTT	CASSMGQGVYQPQHF
TRBV6-6	.	TRBJ2-5	.	TGTGCCAGCAAATACGCGGGGAGTCAGGAGACCCAGTACTTC	CASKYAGSQETQYF
TRBV30	few	TRBJ1-2	.	TGTGCCCGGGAGGACTCCTATGGCTACACCTTC	CAREDSYGYTF
TRBV24-1	.	TRBJ1-5	.	TGTGCCACACCGCTCCGAGGGACAAGGGAGAATAGCAATCAGCCCCAGCATTTT	CATPLRGTRENSNQPQHF
TRBV27	.	TRBJ1-3	.	TGTGCCAGCAGTTCCTCGTCCGGCTCTGGAAACACCATATATTTT	CASSSSSGSGNTIYF
TRBV18	.	TRBJ1-1	.	TGTGCCAGCTCACCGGATTGGGAGCTGAACACTGAAGCTTTCTTT	CASSPDWELNTEAFF
TRBV15	few	TRBJ2-3	.	TGTGCCACCAGCAGAGACGGGGGATTCACAGATACGCAGTATTTT	CATSRDGGFTDTQYF
TRBV18	.	TRBJ1-3	TRBD1	TGTGCCAGCTTAAGAACAGGGGCTGGAAACACCATATATTTT	CASLRTGAGNTIYF
TRBV5-5	once	TRBJ2-2	.	TGTGCCAGCAGCCTCTGGACAGACACCGGGGAGCTGTTTTTT	CASSLWTDTGELFF
TRBV21-1	.	TRBJ1-5	.	TGTGCCAGGTCGGGGGGCGGGGAACATCAGCCCCAGCATTTT	CARSGGGEHQPQHF
TRBV19	few	TRBJ2-5	TRBD1	TGTGCCAGTAGCGCCTTGTGGACAGGGGGGACTGGGACCCAGTACTTC	CASSALWTGGTGTQYF
TRBV5-8	.	TRBJ1-6	.	TGTGCCAGCAGCTTGGCCGGGGTCGCGAACCCCCTCCACTTT	CASSLAGVANPLHF
TRBV15	few	TRBJ1-6	TRBD1	TGTGCCACCAGCAGAGGACAGGGGTCCGGTAATTCACCCCTCCACTTT	CATSRGQGSGNSPLHF
TRBV3-1/TRBV3-2	.	TRBJ2-6	.	TGTGCCAGCAGCCAAGATAGAGGAGGGGCCGGGGCCAACGTCCTGACTTTC	CASSQDRGGAGANVLTF
TRBV11-2	.	TRBJ2-2	.	TGTGCCAGCAGCTTAACCCTAGTTGGTACCGGGGAGCTGTTTTTT	CASSLTLVGTGELFF
TRBV5-1	.	TRBJ1-1	.	TGCGCCAGCAGCTTGGAGAGGAGGACTGAAGCTTTCTTT	CASSLERRTEAFF
TRBV7-9	.	TRBJ1-1	.	TGTGCCAGCAGCACCCGTACAGGGCTACCCATGAACACTGAAGCTTTCTTT	CASSTRTGLPMNTEAFF
TRBV6-5	.	TRBJ1-5	.	TGTGCCAGCAGACAGAAGGATTACCAGCCCCAGCATTTT	CASRQKDYQPQHF
TRBV20-1	.	TRBJ1-2	TRBD1	TGCAGTGCTAGTGGACAGGGTTCGGGCTACACCTTC	CSASGQGSGYTF
TRBV10-3	.	TRBJ2-7	TRBD2	TGTGCCATCAGTGAGACCGGGACTAGCCAGACCTACGAGCAGTACTTC	CAISETGTSQTYEQYF
TRBV6-7	.	TRBJ2-7	TRBD1	TGTGCCAGCAATTTCGGGACAGGGACCTACGAGCAGTACTTC	CASNFGTGTYEQYF
TRBV5-1	.	TRBJ1-6	TRBD1	TGCGCCAGCAGTCGGGACAGCTATAATTCACCCCTCCACTTT	CASSRDSYNSPLHF